The following is a TCR beta chain sequence with its context. The antigen it binds to is not known. No much larger clone exists at a distance of one base, and base qualities are not known. Receptor amplification or capture employed the immunoSEQ multiplex PCR assay. For the multiplex PCR, a mixture combining 60 forward primers for TCR Vbeta segments and 13 reverse primers for TCR Jbeta segments was used. Amplification of the CDR3 region of rearranged TCR beta genes was performed with a multiplex PCR assay on genomic DNA. Amplified TCR beta libraries were sequenced as 87-base-pair reads on the Illumina HiSeq System. In the original analysis: A later analysis tallied about 77 million unique TCR beta chains across the 666 repertoires, and approximately 11 million of those chains were shared by two or more donors. Raw reads were error-corrected and collapsed into unique sequences by a nearest-neighbor algorithm in which closely related sequences were merged to remove PCR and sequencing errors. CDR3 sequences were aligned to IMGT reference sequences to assign V, D and J gene segments. For a sequence to be retained, a match of at least six nucleotides was required to both a V gene segment and a J gene segment. Rearrangements were called productive when the CDR3 lacked stop codons and stayed in frame with V and J; all others were non-productive. CDR3 was defined by IMGT convention, running from the second conserved V-encoded cysteine to the conserved J-encoded phenylalanine. The earlier analysis of 450 to 750 of the donors excluded any sequence lacking an unambiguous match to a single V gene segment. In an earlier analysis of 450 to 700 of the donors, V segments were called functional above 56.7% productive rearrangements and were called segregating when the between-donor standard deviation exceeded 5%. A statistical classification framework was built for diagnosing cytomegalovirus status from the catalog of TCR beta chain sequences. In a later analysis, V and J genes were assigned by comparing TCR nucleotide sequences against IMGT/GENE-DB human TR gene sequences. A later analysis assigned CDR3 sequences and most-parsimonious VDJ recombination scenarios with the TCRdist pipeline. In a later analysis, every TCR beta chain was defined by the combination of its CDR3 amino acid sequence and its V-gene family, and reads without a unique V-gene family were dropped. As a way to deal with suspected cross-contamination and a sequencing artifact, a later analysis dropped under 600 nucleotide sequences that were highly shared and had low generation probability. For each public chain, a later analysis derived a clonal expansion index from normalized ranks of inferred template counts within each repertoire. In a later analysis, generation probabilities were computed with a VDJ recombination model fitted to out-of-frame rearrangements, and the resulting probabilities were checked against IGoR. In a later analysis, hypergeometric tests were used to score TCR-TCR, TCR-HLA and TCR-CMV co-occurrence, with a repertoire-size bias correction applied to TCR pairs. To estimate false discovery rates, a later analysis permuted the HLA or CMV assignments 20 times. A later analysis grouped co-occurring TCRs with DBSCAN, adding TCRdist sequence similarity when clustering within HLA-allele-positive subsets. Co-occurrence clustering excluded repertoires with fewer than 30,000 or more than 120,000 public chains, plus five with anomalous nucleotide sharing. The table comes from immuneACCESS by way of TCRdb, which keeps in-frame sequences with V and J called. Part of the clones is missing from these tables; in studies checked, under half for an unresolved V gene and the rest for unknown reasons. The D gene and trimming were derived from the DNA, and the V and J assignments and clone size from that table. Here the sample has 160,000 or so clones; more than 60% occur a single time. The ten largest make up around 2.3% of the sample.

From the cysteine through the phenylalanine, the CDR3 covers 14 amino acids. Just the 42-base CDR3 DNA is kept, in frame starting at base 1. Per the germline V gene, KGHSH is the CDR1 and LQKENI is the CDR2. The V end gives up 1 base and the J end 7 bases, leaving 4 bases in the junction not matched to a gene. The data belong to a study of cytomegalovirus exposure and HLA in healthy donors (TCRdb year 2017). For the wider study: In an earlier analysis of around 540 of the donors, about 260 Gb of sequence data and 117 million unique TCR beta sequences from 180 million or so T cells were reported. An early release covering 550 to 700 HLA-typed donors comprised 300 to 350 gigabases of sequencing data and 85 million or so unique TCR sequences. Of the approximately 400 genotyped donors, 81% fell in the genetic ancestry cluster associated with self-reported Caucasian donors. The aim of the study was to test whether cataloging public T cell receptors could identify signatures of past pathogen exposure. The study used immunosequencing to profile the T cell repertoires of approximately 690 subjects and linked those repertoires to cytomegalovirus serostatus. In addition to the first cohort of 666 subjects, a separate validation cohort of approximately 110 different subjects was used. To predict cytomegalovirus infection status, the study combined high-throughput TCR immunosequencing, statistical association of individual TCRs with disease status, and machine learning. To study patterns of TCR occurrence, a later analysis re-analyzed previously published TCR beta repertoires from under 750 donors and added high-resolution HLA genotyping. In the later analysis, no new phenotypic data were used to find candidate immune exposures; instead, reliance was placed on TCR beta sequences and their occurrence across donors. An earlier analysis of approximately 630 of the donors applied high-throughput TCR beta sequencing to assess whether each TCR beta V gene segment acted as functional or pseudogenic. Donor age, sex, ethnicity and CMV serostatus were compiled together with the repertoire data. A later genetic analysis took genome-wide SNP genotypes for about 55% of the 666 donors and used that subset as a discovery cohort. All discovery cohort repertoires had been generated on a single sequencing platform. Both class I and class II loci were covered by HLA typing, at four-digit resolution. Typing coverage differed by locus: A, B, C, DRB1 and DQB1 were typed in roughly 620-640 donors, DQA1 in roughly 500, DPA1 in some 610, and DPB1 in around 440. Roughly 5 DR-DQ haplotypes were handled as single units for association and clustering because linkage in the cohort was strong. Across around 400 genotyped donors of the cohort, an average of roughly 250,000 unique TCR beta nucleotide sequences per donor were sequenced, and roughly a sixth of those sequences were non-productive.

Overall study results and their limits: The presence/absence analyses assumed that sequencing depth was roughly uniform across donors, and that assumption may not be true. In a later analysis, HLA-associated TCR beta chains were found to be more clonally expanded and to have lower generation probabilities than equally common non-associated chains. In a later analysis, 15,000 to 20,000 TCR beta sequences were associated with specific HLA alleles at a false discovery rate of 0.05. An association between a missense DCLRE1C variant and V-gene and J-gene trimming of TCR beta chains was found in a later genetic analysis and replicated in an independent cohort. Correlated functional status among segregating V segments might reflect linkage disequilibrium, but an unknown experimental factor could not be ruled out. The cohort was sequenced for TCR beta chains only, and without alpha or paired-chain data the features that could be detected were limited. For the cohort, immune exposure information was limited to CMV serostatus. In a later analysis, most CMV-associated TCR beta chains were found to appear HLA-restricted, with HLA associations seemingly driven largely by CMV exposure. Most TCR sequences were seen in very few donors, while some public TCRs were found in many individuals. A cluster of highly shared sequence variants was judged likely to be a technical artifact of the sequencing pipeline. A further reported finding was that TCR beta sequences accurately predicted the HLA-A and HLA-B alleles for most subjects in the first cohort. A total of fewer than 200 TCR beta chains were listed by the study as associated with cytomegalovirus. The classifier was reported to diagnose cytomegalovirus status with high specificity and sensitivity in both the original and validation cohorts. Strong co-occurrence of HLA alleles, especially DR and DQ, made assigning TCR associations to individual alleles difficult. Three of the identified cytomegalovirus-associated TCR beta chains were confirmed in vitro to be specific for cytomegalovirus antigens. In a later analysis, TCR association rates were found to vary across HLA loci, with the most associated TCRs seen for DRB1 alleles and the fewest for HLA-C alleles. In an earlier analysis of some 540 of the donors, most TCR beta V segments appeared in productive rearrangements about 87% or about 30% of the time, broadly matching IMGT annotations. According to a later genetic analysis, donors in an Asian-associated ancestry cluster had fewer N-insertions in productive TCRs than the roughly 670-donor mean. It was suggested by the authors that the approach could potentially be generalized to other disease states and immunological phenotypes. Because counts were too low, more than 15 rarely observed V segments, including chromosome 9 orphons, were excluded from the earlier analysis of some 540 of the donors. A later analysis reported that several top co-occurrence clusters appeared linked to parvovirus B19, influenza, CMV and Epstein-Barr virus. Because HLA typing was unavailable for some donors at each locus, only the typed subset was used in association tests. Some IMGT-functional V segments, including TRBV6-2 and TRBV6-3, could not be distinguished by the 87-base-pair reads and were therefore excluded.

The cohort was made up of approximately 670 healthy bone marrow donors. Cohort members were all nominally healthy when sampled, although unrecorded immune exposures were likely present. Of the roughly 700 cohort members, more than 250 had a positive CMV serostatus and just over 350 had a negative one, while no CMV serostatus was recorded for the donor. A peripheral blood sample was provided by each donor, and peripheral blood mononuclear cells were used for TCR beta sequencing. The Qiagen DNeasy Blood Extraction Kit was used to extract genomic DNA from the blood cell samples. The rearranged chain carries TRBV18 and TRBJ2-7; 10 junctional bases match TRBD1. The sample consisted of PBMCs. The clonotype comes from a human donor in good health. The nucleotide sequence reads as follows: TGTGCCAGCTCACCACGAGGACAGGGGGAAGAGCAGTACTTC. Its protein product is CASSPRGQGEEQYF.